What follows describes a single T cell receptor beta chain. Its antigen is unknown. TCRdb re-derived calls from the RT-PCR reads in MiXCR, one entry per CDR3 protein. The sample yields hundreds of thousands of distinct CDR3 sequences, over 11% seen once. The data stem from a study of response to subunit inactivated influenza vaccine. Study results and limitations: With each seasonal influenza vaccination, the authors suggested, few new T cells are recruited.

Germline lookup yields CDR1 DFQATT and CDR2 SNEGSKA (reference sequence). V lost 0 bases and J lost 0, with 12 bases in between. The CDR3 is 15 amino acids. The V and J genes are TRBV20-1 and TRBJ2-7; no reliable D call. This sequence originates from a man aged 50 to 60 who received an inactivated influenza vaccine. The material sequenced was PBMCs from blood, taken 14 to 15 days before vaccination. In nucleotides, the CDR3 is TGCAGTGCTAGAGATCCAGCTAGAGGCTCCTACGAGCAGTACTTC. As protein: CSARDPARGSYEQYF.